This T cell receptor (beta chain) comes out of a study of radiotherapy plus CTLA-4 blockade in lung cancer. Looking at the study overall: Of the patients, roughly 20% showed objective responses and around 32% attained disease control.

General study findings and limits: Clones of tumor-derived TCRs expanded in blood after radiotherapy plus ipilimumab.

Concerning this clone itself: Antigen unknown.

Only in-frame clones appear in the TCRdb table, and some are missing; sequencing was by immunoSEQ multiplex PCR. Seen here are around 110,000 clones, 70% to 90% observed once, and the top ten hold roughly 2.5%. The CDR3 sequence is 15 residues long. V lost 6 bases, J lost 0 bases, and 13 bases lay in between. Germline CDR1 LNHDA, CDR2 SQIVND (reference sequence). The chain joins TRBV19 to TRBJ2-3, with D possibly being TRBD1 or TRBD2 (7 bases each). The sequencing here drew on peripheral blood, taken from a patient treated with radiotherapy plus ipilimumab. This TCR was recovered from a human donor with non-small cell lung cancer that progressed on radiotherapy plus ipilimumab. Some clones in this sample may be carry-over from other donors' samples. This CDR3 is CASSRGGQSTDTQYF. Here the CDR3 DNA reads TGTGCCAGTAGCAGGGGGGGGCAGAGCACAGATACGCAGTATTTT.